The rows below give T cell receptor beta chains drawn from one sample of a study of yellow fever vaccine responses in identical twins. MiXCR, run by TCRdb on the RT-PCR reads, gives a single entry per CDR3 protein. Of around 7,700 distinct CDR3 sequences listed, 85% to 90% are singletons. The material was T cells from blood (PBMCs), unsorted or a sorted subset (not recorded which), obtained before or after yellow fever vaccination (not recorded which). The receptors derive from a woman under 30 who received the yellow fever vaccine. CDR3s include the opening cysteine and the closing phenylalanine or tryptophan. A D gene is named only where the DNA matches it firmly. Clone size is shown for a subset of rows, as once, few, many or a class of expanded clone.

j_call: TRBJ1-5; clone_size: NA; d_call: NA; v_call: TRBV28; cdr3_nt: TGTGCCAGCAGCCAGTCAAGGGGCGCGGGTCAGCCCCAGCATTTT; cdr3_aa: CASSQSRGAGQPQHF
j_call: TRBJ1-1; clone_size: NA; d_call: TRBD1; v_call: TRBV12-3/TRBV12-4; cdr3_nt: TGTGCCAGCAGACAACAGGGGTACACTGAAGCTTTCTTT; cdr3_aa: CASRQQGYTEAFF
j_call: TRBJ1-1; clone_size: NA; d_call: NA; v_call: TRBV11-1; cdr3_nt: TGTGCCAGCAGCTTAGCGCAGCCTCCCCTGCGGACTGAAGCTTTCTTT; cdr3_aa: CASSLAQPPLRTEAFF
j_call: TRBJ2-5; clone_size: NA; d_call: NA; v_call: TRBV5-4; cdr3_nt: TGTGCCAGCTCCTCATCGGAGACCCAGTACTTC; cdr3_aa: CASSSSETQYF
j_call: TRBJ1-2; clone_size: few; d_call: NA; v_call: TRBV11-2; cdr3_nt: TGTGCCAGCACCCCAAGCCAGGGGACTTATTACACCTTC; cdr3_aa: CASTPSQGTYYTF
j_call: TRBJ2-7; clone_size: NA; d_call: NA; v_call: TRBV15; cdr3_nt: TGTGCCACCAGCAATCGGGGGAGCTCCTACGAGCAGTACTTC; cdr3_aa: CATSNRGSSYEQYF
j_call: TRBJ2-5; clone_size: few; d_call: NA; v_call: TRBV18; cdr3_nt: TGTGCCAGCTCACCTCAAGAGACCCAGTACTTC; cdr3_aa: CASSPQETQYF
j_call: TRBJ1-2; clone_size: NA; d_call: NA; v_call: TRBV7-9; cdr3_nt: TGTGCCAGCAGCCGACTGGACTATGGCTACACCTTC; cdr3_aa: CASSRLDYGYTF
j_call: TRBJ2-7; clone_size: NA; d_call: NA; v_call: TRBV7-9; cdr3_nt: TGTGCCAGCAGCTTACAGGCCTCCTCCTACGAGCAGTACTTC; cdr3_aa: CASSLQASSYEQYF
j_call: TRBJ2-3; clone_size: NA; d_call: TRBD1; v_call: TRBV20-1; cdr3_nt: TGCAGTGCTCGGACAGGGCGCACAGATACGCAGTATTTT; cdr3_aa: CSARTGRTDTQYF
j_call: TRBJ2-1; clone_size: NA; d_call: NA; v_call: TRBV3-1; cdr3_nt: TGTGCCAGCAGCCAAGTCCCCCCAGGCCCCAATGAGCAGTTCTTC; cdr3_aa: CASSQVPPGPNEQFF
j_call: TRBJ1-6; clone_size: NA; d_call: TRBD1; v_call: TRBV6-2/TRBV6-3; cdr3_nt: TGTGCCAGCAGTTACACAGACAGGGGAGCACTGAAGGGTTCACCCCTCCACTTT; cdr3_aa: CASSYTDRGALKGSPLHF
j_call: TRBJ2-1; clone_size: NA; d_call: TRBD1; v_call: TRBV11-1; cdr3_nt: TGTGCCAGCAGCTTGACAGGGGGCCCAGGGTCCTACAATGAGCAGTTCTTC; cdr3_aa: CASSLTGGPGSYNEQFF